The rows below give T cell receptor beta chains drawn from one sample of a study of blood T cell repertoires in COVID-19. Using immunoSEQ multiplex PCR, the repertoire was profiled, and TCRdb retains in-frame clones only, with some absent. The repertoire holds approximately 70,000 clones, with 79% as singletons. Material for sequencing was peripheral blood. All receptors derive from a woman aged 50 to 65 with acute or convalescent COVID-19. The CDR3 runs from the conserved cysteine through the conserved F or W. Each record gives: J gene, D gene, V gene, CDR3 DNA, CDR3 protein. D genes are given only for firm matches.

J gene: TRBJ2-7
D gene: TRBD1
V gene: TRBV24-1
CDR3 DNA: TGTGCCACCAGTGATCTCACGGGCGAGGGGGCCCCCTACGAGCAGTACTTC
CDR3 protein: CATSDLTGEGAPYEQYF

J gene: TRBJ1-4
D gene: NA
V gene: TRBV15
CDR3 DNA: TGTGCCACCAGCAGAGTGCAGAATGAAAAACTGTTTTTT
CDR3 protein: CATSRVQNEKLFF

J gene: TRBJ2-7
D gene: NA
V gene: TRBV7-9
CDR3 DNA: TGTGCCAGCAGCCCTACGAACGGGGCCTACGAGCAGTACTTC
CDR3 protein: CASSPTNGAYEQYF

J gene: TRBJ2-2
D gene: TRBD2
V gene: TRBV13
CDR3 DNA: TGTGCCAGCAGCGCCCGCGGGACTAGTCTCGGGGAGCTGTTTTTT
CDR3 protein: CASSARGTSLGELFF

J gene: TRBJ2-3
D gene: TRBD1
V gene: TRBV27
CDR3 DNA: TGTGCCAGCAGTTTCAGGGGGCAGACAGATACGCAGTATTTT
CDR3 protein: CASSFRGQTDTQYF

J gene: TRBJ2-7
D gene: NA
V gene: TRBV6-2/TRBV6-3
CDR3 DNA: TGTGCCAGCAGTTACGAGTCCCCTTACTCCTACGAGCAGTACTTC
CDR3 protein: CASSYESPYSYEQYF

J gene: TRBJ2-5
D gene: TRBD2
V gene: TRBV6-5
CDR3 DNA: TGTGCCAGCAGTTACTCTGTAGCGGGAGGAGGAGAGACCCAGTACTTC
CDR3 protein: CASSYSVAGGGETQYF

J gene: TRBJ1-4
D gene: NA
V gene: TRBV2
CDR3 DNA: TGTGCCAGCAGTCTGACCGGGGTCCAAAATGAAAAACTGTTTTTT
CDR3 protein: CASSLTGVQNEKLFF

J gene: TRBJ2-7
D gene: TRBD2
V gene: TRBV28
CDR3 DNA: TGTGCCAGCACTTTGAAAGCGGGAGGGATGTACGAGCAGTACTTC
CDR3 protein: CASTLKAGGMYEQYF

J gene: TRBJ1-1
D gene: NA
V gene: TRBV6-1
CDR3 DNA: TGTGCCAGCAGTGAATTGATAGCTACTGAAGCTTTCTTT
CDR3 protein: CASSELIATEAFF

J gene: TRBJ2-2
D gene: TRBD1
V gene: TRBV7-9
CDR3 DNA: TGTGCCAGCAGGACAGGGGGGCTACCTGAGCTGTTTTTT
CDR3 protein: CASRTGGLPELFF

J gene: TRBJ1-6
D gene: NA
V gene: TRBV30
CDR3 DNA: TGTGCCTGGAGTGAACAGACCAATTCACCCCTCCACTTT
CDR3 protein: CAWSEQTNSPLHF